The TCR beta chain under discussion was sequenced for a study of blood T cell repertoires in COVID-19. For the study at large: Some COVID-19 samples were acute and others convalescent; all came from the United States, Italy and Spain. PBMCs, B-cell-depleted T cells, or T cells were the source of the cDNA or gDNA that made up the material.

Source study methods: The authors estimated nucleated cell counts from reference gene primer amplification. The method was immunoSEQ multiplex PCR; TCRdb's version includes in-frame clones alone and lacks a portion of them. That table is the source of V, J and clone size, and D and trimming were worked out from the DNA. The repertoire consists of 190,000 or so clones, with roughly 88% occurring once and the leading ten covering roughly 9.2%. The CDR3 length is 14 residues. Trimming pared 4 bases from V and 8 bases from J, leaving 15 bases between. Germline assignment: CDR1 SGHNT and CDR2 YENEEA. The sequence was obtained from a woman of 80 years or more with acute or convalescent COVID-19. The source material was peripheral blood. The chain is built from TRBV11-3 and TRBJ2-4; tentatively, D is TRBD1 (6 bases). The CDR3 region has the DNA TGTGCCAGCAGCTCCGGACAGAAGGGAGACATTCAGTACTTC. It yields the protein CASSSGQKGDIQYF.